Detailed here is one TCR beta chain. Repertoires were generated with immunoSEQ multiplex PCR, while TCRdb's copy carries only in-frame clones and drops some. The sample has 65,000 to 95,000 clones, 80% to 90% seen once. The sample comes from a study of control samples from healthy donors and cancer patients. Sequencing was performed on blood. The sequence was collected from a man aged 50 or older in good health.

The CDR3 sequence: CASSVGGASTDTQYF. In nucleotides, the CDR3 is TGTGCCAGCAGCGTAGGGGGGGCCTCCACAGATACGCAGTATTTT. This chain joins TRBV9 and TRBJ2-3; perhaps D is TRBD1 or TRBD2 (6 bases each). Germline V gene lookup returns CDR1 SGDLS and CDR2 YYNGEE. Trimming removed 0 bases from V and 2 bases from J, with 10 bases in between. This CDR3 contains 15 residues.